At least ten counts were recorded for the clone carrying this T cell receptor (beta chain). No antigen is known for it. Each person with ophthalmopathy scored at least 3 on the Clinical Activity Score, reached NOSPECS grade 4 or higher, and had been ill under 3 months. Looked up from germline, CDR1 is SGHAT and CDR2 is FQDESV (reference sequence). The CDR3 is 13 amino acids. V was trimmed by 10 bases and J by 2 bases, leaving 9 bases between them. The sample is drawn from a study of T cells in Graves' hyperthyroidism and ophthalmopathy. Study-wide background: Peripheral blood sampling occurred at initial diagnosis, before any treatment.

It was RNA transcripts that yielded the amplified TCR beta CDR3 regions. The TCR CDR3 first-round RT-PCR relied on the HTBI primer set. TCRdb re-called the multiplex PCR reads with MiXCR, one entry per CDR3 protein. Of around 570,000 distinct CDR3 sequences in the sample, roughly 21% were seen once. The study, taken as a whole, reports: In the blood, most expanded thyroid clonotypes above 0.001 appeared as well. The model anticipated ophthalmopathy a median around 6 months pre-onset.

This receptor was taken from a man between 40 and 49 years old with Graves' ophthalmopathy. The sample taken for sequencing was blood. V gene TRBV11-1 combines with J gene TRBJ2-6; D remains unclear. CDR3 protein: CATERAGANVLTF. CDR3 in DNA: TGTGCCACAGAAAGGGCTGGGGCCAACGTCCTGACTTTC.